What follows describes a single TCR beta chain. Its antigen remains unknown. The PCR ran on 60 Vbeta and 13 Jbeta primers. Method: immunoSEQ multiplex PCR; TCRdb's copy keeps in-frame clones and lacks some. In the table there are 150,000 to 200,000 clones, over 70% of which are singletons. The data are from a study of cytomegalovirus exposure and HLA in healthy donors. This CDR3 comprises 15 residues. J gave up 9 bases and V 5 bases, and 9 bases lay outside the gene matches. The germline CDR1 and CDR2 sequences are SSHAT and FNYEAQ (reference sequence). Regarding the study as a whole: Researchers reported in a later analysis that common viral pathogens appeared linked to several top clusters. A later analysis found that most CMV-associated TCR beta chains appeared HLA-restricted.

The gene calls are TRBV7-7 and TRBJ2-1; TRBD1 aligns across 11 bases. This TCR was recovered from a man aged 25-40 years in good health and CMV-seropositive. Material for sequencing was PBMCs. CDR3 DNA sequence: TGTGCCAGCAGCGGTTGGGGACAGGGGGTCGGTGAGCAGTTCTTC. Translation gives CASSGWGQGVGEQFF.